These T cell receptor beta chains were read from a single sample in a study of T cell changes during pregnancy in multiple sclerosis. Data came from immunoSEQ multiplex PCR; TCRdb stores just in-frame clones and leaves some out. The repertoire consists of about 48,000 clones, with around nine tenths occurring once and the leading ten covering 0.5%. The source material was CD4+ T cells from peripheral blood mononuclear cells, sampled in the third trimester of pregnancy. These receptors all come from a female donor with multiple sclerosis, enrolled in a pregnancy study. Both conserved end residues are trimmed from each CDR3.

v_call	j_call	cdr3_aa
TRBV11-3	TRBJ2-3	ASSLAETSGGDTQY
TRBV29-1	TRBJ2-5	SVGIGAVQETQY
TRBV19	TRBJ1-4	ASSRTGASTNEKLF
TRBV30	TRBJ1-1	AWSKEGLNTEAF
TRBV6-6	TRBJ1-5	ASSLGLSMEPQH
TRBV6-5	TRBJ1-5	ASSYGRGRPQH
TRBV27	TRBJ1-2	ASSGDRELTGYT
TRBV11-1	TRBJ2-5	ASSLGGTNQETQY
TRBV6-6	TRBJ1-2	ASTAAGQGIDGYT
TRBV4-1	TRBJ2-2	ASSRATSGANTGELF
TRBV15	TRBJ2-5	ATSRVRTGHQETQY
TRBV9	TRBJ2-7	ASSPADSPRYEQY
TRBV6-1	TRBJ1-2	ASSDIERAITGGYT
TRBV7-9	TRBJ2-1	ASSLEGRGGRNEQF
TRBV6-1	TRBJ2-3	ASTIAVTDTQY
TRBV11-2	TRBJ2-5	ASSFIFETQY
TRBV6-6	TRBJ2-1	ASIEDRRGEQF
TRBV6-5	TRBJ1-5	ASSYSNLGHQPQH
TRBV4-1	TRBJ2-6	ASSQLGMLPSGANVLT
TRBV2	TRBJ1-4	ASSEGLRNEKLF
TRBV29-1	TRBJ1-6	SVEEGRMAGGPISSYNSPLH
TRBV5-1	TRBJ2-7	ASSLGLAGGGEQY
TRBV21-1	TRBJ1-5	ASSPAGNQPQH
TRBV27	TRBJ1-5	ASSFAGNSNQPQH
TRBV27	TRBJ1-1	ASRTVVETEAF
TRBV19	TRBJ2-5	ASSIGLIREETQY
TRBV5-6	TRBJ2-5	ASSRYMAGGQETQY
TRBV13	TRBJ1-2	ASSLLYGYT
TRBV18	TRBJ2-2	ASSHRQFQNTGELF
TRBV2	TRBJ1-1	ASKGGAEAF
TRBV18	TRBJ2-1	ASSYGTGPNEQF
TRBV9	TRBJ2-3	ASSVVASSTDTQY
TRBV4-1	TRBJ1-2	ASSQASTPDGYT
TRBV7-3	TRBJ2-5	ASSLGTSGGAETQY
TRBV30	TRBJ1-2	AWGEGTGPPI
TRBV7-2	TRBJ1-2	ASSLRQGAGGYT
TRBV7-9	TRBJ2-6	ASSLFRGLTGANVLT
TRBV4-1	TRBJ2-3	ASSHITTGTSPTDTQY
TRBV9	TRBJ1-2	ASSGGTGPAGFYGYT
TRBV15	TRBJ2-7	ATSGHLGLEQY
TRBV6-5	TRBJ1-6	ASQDAGSRSPLH
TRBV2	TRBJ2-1	ASSEHLAPRGEQF
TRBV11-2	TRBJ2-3	ASSPPIGLDRADTQY
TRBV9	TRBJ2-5	ASSLVGETQY
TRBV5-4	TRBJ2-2	ASSTPGLDTGELF
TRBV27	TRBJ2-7	ASSNGNSLYEQY
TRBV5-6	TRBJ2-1	ASSLVGGRVNEQF
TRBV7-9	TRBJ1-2	ASSPRGDYGYT
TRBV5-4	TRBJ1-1	ASSLGGGSGVF
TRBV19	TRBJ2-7	ASSIGQGLNEQY
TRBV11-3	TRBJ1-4	ASSLERLGGEKLF